Sequencing of this T cell receptor beta chain was carried out in a study of cytomegalovirus exposure and HLA in healthy donors. This clone came up a few times. Data came from immunoSEQ multiplex PCR; TCRdb stores just in-frame clones and leaves some out. This table holds some 100,000 clones, almost 90% found once. The length of the CDR3 is 12 residues. The germline CDR1 and CDR2 sequences are SGHAT and FQNNGV. Trimming left V 2 bases short and J 7 bases short, with 8 bases between. The TCR was taken from a woman under 30 in good health and CMV-seronegative. This chain joins TRBV11-2 and TRBJ1-1; D perhaps matches TRBD1 (5 bases). The sequencing sample was made of PBMCs. CDR3 bases: TGTGCCAGCAGCTTATGGGGGGGTGAAGCTTTCTTT. Translation: CASSLWGGEAFF. The variable domain in full, with the rest retrieved from reference TRBV11-2 and TRBJ1-1, is EAGVAQSPRYKIIEKRQSVAFWCNPISGHATLYWYQQILGQGPKLLIQFQNNGVVDDSQLPKDRFSAERLKGVDSTLKIQPAKLEDSAVYLCASSLWGGEAFFGQGTRLTVV.